This TCR beta chain is from a study of PD-1 blockade in classical Hodgkin lymphoma. Relapses following autologous stem cell transplantation were seen in all patients, with brentuximab vedotin exposure varying. In the case of this clone: Its cognate antigen is unknown.

Per the germline V gene, CDR1 is LGHNA and CDR2 is YNFKEQ. Trimming took off 8 bases at V and 3 bases at J, with 11 bases between the two ends. The CDR3 is 14 amino acids. Sequencing used immunoSEQ multiplex PCR; TCRdb keeps in-frame clones, though not all of them. Counted here are 25,000 to 30,000 clones, about four fifths occurring once; the ten biggest clones make up about a third. Study-wide results and caveats: Complete responders possessed baseline diversity comparable to newly diagnosed patients. Possible causes of repertoire differences, disease activity or prior therapy, remain undefined. The CD4+ diversity rise by C4D1 was clearest in complete responders.

Sequenced here: peripheral blood mononuclear cells (PBMCs), sampled before the second cycle of nivolumab. The receptor was isolated from a human donor with classical Hodgkin lymphoma. The chain links TRBV4-2 to TRBJ2-6; the D gene is possibly TRBD2 (7 bases). CDR3 DNA sequence: TGTGCCAGCGGGGGGGCAGGTGGGGCCAACGTCCTGACTTTC. Translation: CASGGAGGANVLTF.